This entry features one T cell receptor beta chain sequence. This specimen belongs to a study of blood T cell repertoires in COVID-19. The CDR3 length is 16 residues. V was shortened by 3 bases and J by 0 bases, with 12 bases between the two germline ends. Germline V gives CDR1 SGHVS, CDR2 FQNEAQ. Per the study methods: Amplification with reference gene primers provided the estimates of nucleated cell counts. Libraries were prepared by immunoSEQ multiplex PCR; TCRdb keeps only in-frame clonotypes and omits some of them. V and J calls and clone size follow that table, whereas D and trimming were derived from the DNA. Of 110,000 or so clones listed, about 74% are singletons.

The chain joins TRBV7-8 to TRBJ1-3; D is undetermined. The specimen sequenced was peripheral blood. The sequence was obtained from a man in his 70s with acute or convalescent COVID-19. CDR3 loop: CASSLRPTDSGNTIYF. Written as DNA, the CDR3 is TGTGCCAGCAGCTTGAGGCCAACTGACTCTGGAAACACCATATATTTT. Drawing the rest from reference TRBV7-8 and TRBJ1-3, the complete variable domain is GAGVSQSPRYKVAKRGQDVALRCDPISGHVSLFWYQQALGQGPEFLTYFQNEAQLDKSGLPSDRFFAERPEGSVSTLKIQRTQQEDSAVYLCASSLRPTDSGNTIYFGEGSWLTVV.